These 5 T cell receptor beta chains were all obtained from the same sample, sequenced in a study of cytomegalovirus exposure and HLA in healthy donors. Vbeta (60) and Jbeta (13) primers were used in the PCR. This table comes from immunoSEQ multiplex PCR, and its TCRdb copy is limited to in-frame clones, with some not included. The table has roughly 280,000 clones, about 75% seen once. The sequenced sample consisted of PBMCs. Receptor source: a female donor in good health and CMV-seronegative.

This clone showed up just a few times. This chain connects TRBV7-9 to TRBJ2-7; TRBD2 matches 12 bases. Germline lookup yields CDR1 SEHNR and CDR2 FQNEAQ (reference sequence). The CDR3 is made up of 16 amino acids. With 5 bases clipped from V and 3 bases from J, the junction kept 8 bases outside the gene matches. CDR3 sequence reads: CASSPRGLAGLYEQYF. CDR3 bases: TGTGCCAGCAGCCCCCGGGGACTAGCGGGCCTCTACGAGCAGTACTTC.

The V call is TRBV9, the J call TRBJ1-1, with D possibly matching TRBD1 (5 bases). V was shortened by 4 bases and J by 5 bases, with 12 bases between the two germline ends. CDR3 length equals 13 residues. The germline gives CDR1 SGDLS, CDR2 YYNGEE. The CDR3 nucleotides are TGTGCCAGCAGCATCGGGGGGGGGACTGAAGCTTTCTTT. Its translation is CASSIGGGTEAFF.

This chain connects TRBV4-1 to TRBJ2-1; D is possibly TRBD2 (7 bases). The CDR3 is 14 amino acids. Germline loops: CDR1 MGHRA, CDR2 YSYEKL. Between the trimmed V and J ends, which lost 2 bases and 6 bases, there was a span of 11 bases. The chain's CDR3 is CASSQLGGPNEQFF. CDR3 sequence (DNA): TGCGCCAGCAGCCAATTGGGGGGGCCCAATGAGCAGTTCTTC.

The chain joins TRBV5-4 to TRBJ2-7; 8 positions match TRBD1. The trim removed 0 bases at V and 1 base at J, leaving 6 bases unmatched. The germline V gene has CDR1 SGHNT and CDR2 YYREEE (reference sequence). The CDR3 runs 16 residues. CDR3 coding DNA: TGTGCCAGCAGCTTGGAACTAAACAGGGGGTCCTACGAGCAGTACTTC. Protein: CASSLELNRGSYEQYF.

This clone was seen a handful of times. This sequence joins TRBV4-1 and TRBJ2-7; D not resolved. The CDR3 consists of 14 residues. The germline V gene has CDR1 MGHRA and CDR2 YSYEKL. Trimming removed 1 base at V and 0 bases at J, with 7 bases between. CDR3 sequence: CASSQVFSSYEQYF. Here the CDR3 DNA reads TGCGCCAGCAGCCAAGTTTTCAGCTCCTACGAGCAGTACTTC.